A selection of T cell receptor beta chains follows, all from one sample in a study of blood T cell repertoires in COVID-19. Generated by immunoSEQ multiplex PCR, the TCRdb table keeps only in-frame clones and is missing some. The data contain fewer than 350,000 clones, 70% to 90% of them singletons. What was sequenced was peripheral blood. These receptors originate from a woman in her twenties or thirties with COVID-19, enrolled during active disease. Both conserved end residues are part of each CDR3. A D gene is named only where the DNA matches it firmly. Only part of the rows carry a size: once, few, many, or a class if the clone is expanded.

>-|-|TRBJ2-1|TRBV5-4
CASSLAGTAYNEQFF
TGTGCCAGCAGCCTTGCGGGGACAGCATACAATGAGCAGTTCTTC
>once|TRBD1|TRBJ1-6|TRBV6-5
CASSSTGGDSPLHF
TGTGCCAGCAGTTCAACAGGGGGGGATTCACCCCTCCACTTT
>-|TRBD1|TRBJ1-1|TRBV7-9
CASSLTGTGNTEAFF
TGTGCCAGCAGCCTAACCGGGACAGGGAACACTGAAGCTTTCTTT
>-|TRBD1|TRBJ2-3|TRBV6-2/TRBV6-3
CASSLSGTGGSMGQYF
TGTGCCAGCAGCCTTTCCGGGACAGGGGGCTCCATGGGGCAGTATTTT
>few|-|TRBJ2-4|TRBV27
CASSSRGAGNIQYF
TGTGCCAGCTCCTCACGGGGGGCTGGAAACATTCAGTACTTC
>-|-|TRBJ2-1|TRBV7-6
CASSLDDELINEQFF
TGTGCCAGCAGCTTAGATGATGAGCTGATCAATGAGCAGTTCTTC
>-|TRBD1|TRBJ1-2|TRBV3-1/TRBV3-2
CASSTRDRLYIGYTF
TGTGCCAGCTCAACCAGGGACAGGCTTTATATTGGCTACACCTTC
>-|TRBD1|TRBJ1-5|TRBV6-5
CASSLDRGGTGPQHF
TGTGCCAGCAGCCTGGACAGGGGGGGGACTGGGCCCCAGCATTTT
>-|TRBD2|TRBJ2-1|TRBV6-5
CASSSGGRYNERQFF
TGTGCCAGCAGTTCGGGGGGGCGGTACAATGAGAGACAGTTCTTC
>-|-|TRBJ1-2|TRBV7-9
CASIDAGQGYGYTF
TGTGCCAGCATCGACGCAGGGCAGGGCTATGGCTACACCTTC
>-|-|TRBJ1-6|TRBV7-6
CASSLRGTGGRNSPLHF
TGTGCCAGCAGCTTACGGGGTACGGGGGGCAGGAATTCACCCCTCCACTTT
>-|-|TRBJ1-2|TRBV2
CASNRVPNYGYTF
TGTGCCAGCAACCGCGTACCTAACTATGGCTACACCTTC
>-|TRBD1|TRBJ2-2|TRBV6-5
CASRFDRGDTGELFF
TGTGCCAGCAGATTCGACAGGGGAGACACCGGGGAGCTGTTTTTT
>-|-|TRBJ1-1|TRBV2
CASSEGSNPPEAFF
TGTGCCAGCAGCGAGGGATCCAATCCCCCTGAAGCTTTCTTT
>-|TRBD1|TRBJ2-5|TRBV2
CASSEPRTGDETQYF
TGTGCCAGCAGTGAACCCCGGACAGGGGACGAGACCCAGTACTTC
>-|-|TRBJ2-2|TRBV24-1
CATSRTANTGELFF
TGTGCCACCAGTAGAACAGCGAACACCGGGGAGCTGTTTTTT
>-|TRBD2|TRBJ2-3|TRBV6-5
CASSYGGSVGDTQYF
TGTGCCAGCAGTTACGGCGGGAGCGTAGGAGATACGCAGTATTTT
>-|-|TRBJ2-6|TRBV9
CASSVRGLGISGANVLTF
TGTGCCAGCAGCGTCCGGGGTTTAGGAATTTCTGGGGCCAACGTCCTGACTTTC
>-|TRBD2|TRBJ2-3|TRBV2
CASSGSGGRDTQYF
TGTGCCAGCAGTGGTAGCGGGGGCCGGGATACGCAGTATTTT
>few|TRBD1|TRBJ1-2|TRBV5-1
CASSLEAGTGEGYTF
TGCGCCAGCAGCTTGGAAGCCGGGACAGGGGAAGGCTACACCTTC
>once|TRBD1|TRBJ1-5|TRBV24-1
CATAPQGGFHSGGNQPQHF
TGTGCCACCGCCCCCCAGGGGGGATTCCATTCGGGTGGCAATCAGCCCCAGCATTTT
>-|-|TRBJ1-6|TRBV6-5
CASTSFPSPLHF
TGTGCCAGCACCTCCTTCCCCTCACCCCTCCACTTT
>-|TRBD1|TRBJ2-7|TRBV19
CASSATTGERIYEQYF
TGTGCCAGTAGTGCAACTACAGGGGAAAGAATCTACGAGCAGTACTTC
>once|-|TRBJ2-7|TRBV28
CASSFFPYEQYF
TGTGCCAGCAGTTTCTTCCCCTACGAGCAGTACTTC
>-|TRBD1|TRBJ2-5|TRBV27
CASSSRLGQGWETQYF
TGTGCCAGCAGTTCCAGGCTCGGACAGGGCTGGGAGACCCAGTACTTC
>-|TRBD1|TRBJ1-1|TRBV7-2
CASRHGQAGHTEAFF
TGTGCCAGCAGACACGGACAGGCCGGACACACTGAAGCTTTCTTT
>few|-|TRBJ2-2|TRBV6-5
CASSYSEENTGELFF
TGTGCCAGCAGTTACTCCGAGGAGAACACCGGGGAGCTGTTTTTT
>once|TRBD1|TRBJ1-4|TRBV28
CASRPGTGWGTNEKLFF
TGTGCCAGCAGACCCGGGACAGGGTGGGGAACCAATGAAAAACTGTTTTTT
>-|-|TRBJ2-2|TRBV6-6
CASSRSSGGRRTGELFF
TGTGCCAGCAGTCGCTCATCCGGGGGGCGTCGCACCGGGGAGCTGTTTTTT
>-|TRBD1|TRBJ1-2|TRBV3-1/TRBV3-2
CASSPLDREDGYTF
TGTGCCAGCAGCCCGTTGGACAGGGAAGATGGCTACACCTTC
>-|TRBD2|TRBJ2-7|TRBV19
CASSIRGGRTYEQYF
TGTGCCAGTAGTATACGGGGGGGCCGAACCTACGAGCAGTACTTC
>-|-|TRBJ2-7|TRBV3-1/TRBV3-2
CASSLPLSEQYF
TGTGCCAGCAGTCTCCCTCTGAGCGAGCAGTACTTC
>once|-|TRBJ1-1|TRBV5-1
CASSLEDGVNTEAFF
TGCGCCAGCAGCCTGGAGGACGGGGTGAACACTGAAGCTTTCTTT
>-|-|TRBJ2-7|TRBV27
CASSSIRGEQYF
TGTGCCAGCTCCTCGATCCGGGGCGAGCAGTACTTC
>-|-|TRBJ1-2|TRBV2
CASSELGAGAPFNYGYTF
TGTGCCAGCAGTGAACTAGGTGCAGGGGCCCCTTTTAACTATGGCTACACCTTC
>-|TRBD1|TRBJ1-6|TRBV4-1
CASSQFGQGGTYNSPLHF
TGCGCCAGCAGCCAATTCGGACAGGGAGGTACCTATAATTCACCCCTCCACTTT